The clone carrying this T cell receptor beta chain was seen many times. One entry per CDR3 protein results from TCRdb running MiXCR on the RACE reads. Of under 45,000 distinct CDR3 sequences in the sample, 10% were seen once. The data were obtained in a study of human T cells and chemical hapten exposure. Time point described: pre-sensitization, week 0. Treatment given: therapeutic diphenylcyclopropenone sensitization with weekly scalp DPC. Before extraction, the whole blood was not fractionated, and total RNA was taken from it. Patients had alopecia, were aged 18 to 70, and were not pregnant. The V gene end was trimmed by 5 bases and the J gene end by 3 bases; junction bases not matched to a gene: 3. Germline V gives CDR1 SGHTA, CDR2 FQGNSA. The CDR3 is 13 amino acids.

The clonotype originates from a man between 50 and 59 years old with alopecia areata. Some clones in this sample may be carry-over from other donors' samples. This sample comprised whole blood, obtained in connection with sensitization to the hapten diphenylcyclopropenone (DPC). The chain recombines TRBV7-2 with TRBJ2-5; 7 bases fit TRBD1. CDR3 DNA sequence: TGTGCCAGCAGCCGGACAGGAGAAGAGACCCAGTACTTC. Amino acid sequence: CASSRTGEETQYF.